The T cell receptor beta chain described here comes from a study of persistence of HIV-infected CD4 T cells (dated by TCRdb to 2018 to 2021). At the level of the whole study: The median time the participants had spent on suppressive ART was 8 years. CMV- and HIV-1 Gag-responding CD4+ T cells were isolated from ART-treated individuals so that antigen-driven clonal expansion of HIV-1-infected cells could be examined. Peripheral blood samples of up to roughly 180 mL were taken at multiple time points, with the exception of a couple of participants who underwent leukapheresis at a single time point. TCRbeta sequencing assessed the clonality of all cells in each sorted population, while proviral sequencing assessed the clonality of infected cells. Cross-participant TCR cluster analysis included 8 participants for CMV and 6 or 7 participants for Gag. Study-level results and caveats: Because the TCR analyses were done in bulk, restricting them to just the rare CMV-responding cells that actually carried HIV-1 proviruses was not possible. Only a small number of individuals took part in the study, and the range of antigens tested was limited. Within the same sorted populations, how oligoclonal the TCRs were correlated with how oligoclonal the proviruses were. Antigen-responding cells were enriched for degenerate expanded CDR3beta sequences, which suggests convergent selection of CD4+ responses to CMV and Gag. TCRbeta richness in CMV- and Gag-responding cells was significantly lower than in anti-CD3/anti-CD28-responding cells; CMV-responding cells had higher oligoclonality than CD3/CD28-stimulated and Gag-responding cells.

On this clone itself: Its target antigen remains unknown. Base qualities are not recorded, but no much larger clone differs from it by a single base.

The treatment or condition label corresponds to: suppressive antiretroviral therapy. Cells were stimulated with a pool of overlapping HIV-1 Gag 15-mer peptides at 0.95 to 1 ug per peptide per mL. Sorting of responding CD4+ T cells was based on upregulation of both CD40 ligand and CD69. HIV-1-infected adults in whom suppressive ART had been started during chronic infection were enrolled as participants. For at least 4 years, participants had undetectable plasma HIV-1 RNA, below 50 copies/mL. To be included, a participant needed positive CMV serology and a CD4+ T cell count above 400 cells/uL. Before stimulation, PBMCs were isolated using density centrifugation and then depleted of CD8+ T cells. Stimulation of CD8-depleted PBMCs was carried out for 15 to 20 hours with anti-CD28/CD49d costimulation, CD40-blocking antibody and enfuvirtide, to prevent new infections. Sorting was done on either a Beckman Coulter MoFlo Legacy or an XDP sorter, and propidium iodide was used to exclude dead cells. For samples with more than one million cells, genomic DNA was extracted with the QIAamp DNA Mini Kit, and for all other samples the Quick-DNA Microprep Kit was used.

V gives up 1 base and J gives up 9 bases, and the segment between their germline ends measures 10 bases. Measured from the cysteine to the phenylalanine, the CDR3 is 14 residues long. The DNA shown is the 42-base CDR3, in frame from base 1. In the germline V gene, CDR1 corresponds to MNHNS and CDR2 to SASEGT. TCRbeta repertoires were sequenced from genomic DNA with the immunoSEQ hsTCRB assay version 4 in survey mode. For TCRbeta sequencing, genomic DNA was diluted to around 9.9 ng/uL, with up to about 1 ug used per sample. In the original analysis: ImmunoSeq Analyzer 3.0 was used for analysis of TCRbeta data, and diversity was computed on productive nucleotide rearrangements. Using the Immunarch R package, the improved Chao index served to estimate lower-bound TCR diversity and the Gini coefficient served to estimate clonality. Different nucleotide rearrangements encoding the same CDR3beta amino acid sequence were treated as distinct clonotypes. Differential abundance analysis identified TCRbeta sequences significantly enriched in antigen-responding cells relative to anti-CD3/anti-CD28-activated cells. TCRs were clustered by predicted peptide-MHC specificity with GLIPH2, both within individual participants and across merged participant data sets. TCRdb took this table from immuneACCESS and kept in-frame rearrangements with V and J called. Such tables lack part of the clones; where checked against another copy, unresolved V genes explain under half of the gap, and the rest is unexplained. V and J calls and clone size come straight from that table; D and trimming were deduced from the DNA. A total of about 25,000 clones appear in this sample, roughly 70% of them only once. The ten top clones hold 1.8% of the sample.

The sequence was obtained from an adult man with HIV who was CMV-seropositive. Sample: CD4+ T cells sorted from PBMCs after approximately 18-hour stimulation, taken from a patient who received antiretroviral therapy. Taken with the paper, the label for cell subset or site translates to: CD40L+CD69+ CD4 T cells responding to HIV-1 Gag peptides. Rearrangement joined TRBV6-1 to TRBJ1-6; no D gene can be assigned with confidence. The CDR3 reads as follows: CASSEGTVASPLHF. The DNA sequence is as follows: TGTGCCAGCAGTGAAGGTACTGTGGCTTCACCCCTCCACTTT.